The text below deals with one T cell receptor beta chain. Per the study methods: From reference gene primer amplification, estimates of nucleated cell counts were derived. Here immunoSEQ multiplex PCR was the method, and the copy in TCRdb shows in-frame clones only, minus some. Clone size and the V and J calls come from that table; the DNA yielded D and trimming. The sample holds some 40,000 clones, just under 70% seen once. This sample is part of a study of blood T cell repertoires in COVID-19. Study in general: Sites in the United States, Italy and Spain provided acute and convalescent COVID-19 samples.

The CDR3 has 14 residues. V was cut by 4 bases and J by 7 bases, with 16 bases left in between. CDR1 and CDR2 (germline): LNHNV, YYDKDF (reference sequence). This receptor was identified in a man older than 75 with acute or convalescent COVID-19. Material for sequencing was peripheral blood. The V call is TRBV15, the J call TRBJ2-5, with D possibly being TRBD1 (6 bases). Here the CDR3 reads CATSISGAAGTQYF. CDR3 DNA: TGTGCCACCAGCATTTCAGGGGCGGCGGGGACCCAGTACTTC.